Shown below are 11 T cell receptor beta chains from a single sample sequenced in a study of T cells in Graves' hyperthyroidism and ophthalmopathy (dated 2019 in TCRdb). Library prep was done by multiplex PCR. TCRdb shows the sequencer as Illumina HiSeq 2000. Amplification of TCR beta CDR3 regions was carried out from RNA transcripts. The first round of RT-PCR for the TCR CDR3 was performed with the HTBI primer set and the Qiagen OneStep RT-PCR kit. TCRdb applied fastp at Q25 and MiXCR to the public reads, then kept only in-frame beta chains. A single entry per CDR3 protein holds the most common genes and DNA from its merged rows. Within this sample are more than 450,000 distinct CDR3 sequences, with roughly 21% of them counted one time only. The ten largest clones capture about 45% of the sample. The sample was blood. These receptors all stem from a man aged 40-49 years with Graves' ophthalmopathy.

This clonotype was counted ten times or more. V and J are TRBV6-2 or TRBV6-3 and TRBJ2-1; 8 bases match TRBD2. CDR1 and CDR2 from the germline V gene are MNHEY and SVGEGT. V lost 2 bases and J lost 3; bases outside the gene matches: 15. The CDR3 runs to 19 residues. The CDR3 DNA follows: TGTGCCAGCAGTTACGGACTAGCAACAAAGTGGAGCGACTACAATGAGCAGTTCTTC. This sequence encodes CASSYGLATKWSDYNEQFF.

This clonotype was counted between two and nine times. The CDR3 DNA reads as TGTGCCAGCAGCCTATGGATAGGGACATATTACGAGCAGTACTTC. Its protein is CASSLWIGTYYEQYF. The chain carries TRBV4-2 and TRBJ2-7; D might be TRBD1 (6 bases). V was cut by 4 bases and J by 4 bases, with 17 bases left in between. Germline-derived CDR1 and CDR2 are LGHNA and YNFKEQ. CDR3 length equals 15 residues.

In this sample, this clonotype turned up a few times. The genes are TRBV20-1 and TRBJ2-7, with TRBD1 matching over 11 bases. J gave up 3 bases and V 4 bases, and 2 bases lay outside the gene matches. CDR1 DFQATT and CDR2 SNEGSKA come from the germline V gene (reference sequence). The CDR3 sequence is 13 residues long. CDR3 region: CSATGQGGYEQYF. The DNA for the CDR3 is TGCAGTGCTACGGGACAGGGGGGCTACGAGCAGTACTTC.

Many counts were recorded for this clonotype. The V and J genes are TRBV28 and TRBJ1-1; 7 nucleotides line up with TRBD1. V was pared by 5 bases and J by 0 bases, with 12 bases of the junction left unmatched. This CDR3 region has 17 residues. Germline V gene data show CDR1 as MDHEN and CDR2 as SYDVKM. CDR3: CASSLSQGEWVNTEAFF. The DNA for the CDR3 is TGTGCCAGCAGTCTCTCCCAGGGGGAGTGGGTGAACACTGAAGCTTTCTTT. Full variable domain (rest looked up from reference TRBV28 and TRBJ1-1): DVKVTQSSRYLVKRTGEKVFLECVQDMDHENMFWYRQDPGLGLRLIYFSYDVKMKEKGDIPEGYSVSREKKERFSLILESASTNQTSMYLCASSLSQGEWVNTEAFFGQGTRLTVV.

V gene TRBV14 combines with J gene TRBJ2-2; no definite D call. Germline-derived CDR1 and CDR2 are SGHDN and FVKESK. The V and J ends lost 0 bases and 8 bases respectively, with 7 bases between them. The CDR3 runs 13 residues. CDR3 protein: CASSQDLAGELFF. CDR3 nucleotides: TGTGCCAGCAGCCAAGATCTGGCAGGGGAGCTGTTTTTT.

This clonotype was seen many times. J is TRBJ2-1 and V is TRBV27; tentative D call: TRBD1 (5 bases). The CDR3 has 14 residues. The V gene lost 6 bases and the J gene lost 0 bases, with 9 bases spanning the gap. Germline V lookup: CDR1 MNHEY, CDR2 SMNVEV (reference sequence). The CDR3 here is CASSQGPSYNEQFF. CDR3 DNA sequence: TGTGCCAGCAGCCAGGGTCCCTCCTACAATGAGCAGTTCTTC.

This clonotype was detected many times. The chain joins TRBV2 to TRBJ1-3, with D unresolved. The germline V and J ends were trimmed by 2 bases and 4 bases, with 6 bases remaining between them. CDR3 length: 13 residues. Germline V lookup: CDR1 SNHLY, CDR2 FYNNEI. The CDR3 DNA reads as TGTGCCAGCAGTGAAATTGGCGGAAACACCATATATTTT. Its translation is CASSEIGGNTIYF.

The chain uses TRBV5-4 and TRBJ2-1; possible D gene TRBD2, 6 bases. The CDR3 runs 15 residues. V was trimmed by 2 bases and J by 4 bases, leaving 13 bases between them. The V gene's germline CDR1 is SGHNT and CDR2 YYREEE (reference sequence). In DNA form, the CDR3 reads TGTGCCAGCAGCTTATCGCAGGGAGGATACAATGAGCAGTTCTTC. Translation gives CASSLSQGGYNEQFF.

About this clonotype itself: This sequence may be a read error, since a much larger clone differs from it by one base. The chain recombines TRBV3-2 with TRBJ2-2. TRBV3-2 is a listed pseudogene. The CDR3 extends over 14 amino acids. DNA for the CDR3: TGTGCCAGCAGCCAAGGGCGGACCACCGGGGAGCTGTTTTTT. Translating gives CASSQGRTTGELFF.

This clonotype appeared a few times. The chain carries TRBV3-1 and TRBJ2-1; D might be TRBD1 (5 bases). CDR1 LGHDT and CDR2 YNNKEL come from the germline V gene (reference sequence). Trimming removed 3 bases at V and 15 bases at J, with 18 bases between. The CDR3 is made up of 13 amino acids. This CDR3 is CASSQGQGQQTFF. For the CDR3, the DNA is TGTGCCAGCAGCCAGGGGCAGGGTCAACAGACGTTCTTC.

Here the CDR3 reads CASSQGRGDAFF. The CDR3 DNA reads TGTGCCAGCAGCCAAGGAAGGGGCGACGCTTTCTTT. The chain links TRBV4-2 to TRBJ1-1; possible D gene TRBD1, 5 bases. Germline CDR1 LGHNA, CDR2 YNFKEQ. The length of the CDR3 is 12 residues. Trimming took off 1 base at V and 11 bases at J, with 11 bases between the two ends.